These T cell receptor beta chains were read from a single sample in a study of blood T cell repertoires in COVID-19. Only in-frame clones appear in the TCRdb table, and some are missing; sequencing was by immunoSEQ multiplex PCR. The sample has 200,000 or so clones, roughly nine tenths seen once. Input material: peripheral blood. These receptors originate from a man aged 55-75 years with COVID-19, enrolled during active disease. CDR3s include the opening cysteine and the closing phenylalanine or tryptophan. A D gene is named only where the DNA matches it firmly. The size of a clone is reported for some rows only, either as once, few or many, or as a class for expanded clones.

V gene	D gene	clone size	J gene	CDR3 DNA	CDR3 protein
TRBV12-3/TRBV12-4	TRBD1	NA	TRBJ1-1	TGTGCCAGCAGTCCTAGGGGGCTCACTGAAGCTTTCTTT	CASSPRGLTEAFF
TRBV25-1	NA	NA	TRBJ1-5	TGTGCCAGCAGTGATCGGGGAGTTGCTCAGCCCCAGCATTTT	CASSDRGVAQPQHF
TRBV3-1/TRBV3-2	NA	NA	TRBJ1-4	TGTGCCAGCAGCCAAGAATCGGGGAATGAAAAACTGTTTTTT	CASSQESGNEKLFF
TRBV5-8	NA	NA	TRBJ1-1	TGTGCCAGCAGCCCTGGACAAATCAACATGAACACTGAAGCTTTCTTT	CASSPGQINMNTEAFF
TRBV7-2	TRBD2	NA	TRBJ2-7	TGTGCCAGCAGCTTAGTGGGGCTAGCGGAACTTACCTACGAGCAGTACTTC	CASSLVGLAELTYEQYF
TRBV5-4	TRBD2	NA	TRBJ2-3	TGTGCCAGCAGCCTGGGACTAGCGGGGATCACAGATACGCAGTATTTT	CASSLGLAGITDTQYF
TRBV21-1	NA	NA	TRBJ2-7	TGTGAGGTGACAGGGCCCCCCTACGAGCAGTACTTC	CEVTGPPYEQYF
TRBV28	TRBD2	NA	TRBJ2-7	TGTGCCAGCAGTTTACGGTGGCTAGCGGGATCCCACGAGCAGTACTTC	CASSLRWLAGSHEQYF
TRBV7-8	TRBD1	once	TRBJ1-1	TGTGCCAGCAGCTTAAAACAGGGGGTCACTGAAGCTTTCTTT	CASSLKQGVTEAFF
TRBV28	NA	NA	TRBJ1-3	TGTGCCAGCAGTTTGGGAGCCTCTGGAAACACCATATATTTT	CASSLGASGNTIYF
TRBV12-3/TRBV12-4	NA	NA	TRBJ1-2	TGTGCCAGCAGTTTCAGGAACTATGGCTACACCTTC	CASSFRNYGYTF
TRBV6-6	TRBD1	NA	TRBJ1-2	TGTGCCAGCAGTTATGGGACAGGGTCAAAGAAACATGGCTACACCTTC	CASSYGTGSKKHGYTF
TRBV5-1	TRBD1	NA	TRBJ2-3	TGCGCCAGCAGCTCCGGGACAGGGGGCAGGGATACGCAGTATTTT	CASSSGTGGRDTQYF
TRBV6-2/TRBV6-3	TRBD2	NA	TRBJ2-1	TGTGCCAGCAGTTACCGGAGGGTAGCGGGAACCTTCTCTGACTACAATGAGCAGTTCTTC	CASSYRRVAGTFSDYNEQFF
TRBV11-2	TRBD2	NA	TRBJ2-7	TGTGCCAGCAGCTCTCTAGCGGGGGGTTCCTACGAGCAGTACTTC	CASSSLAGGSYEQYF
TRBV19	TRBD1	NA	TRBJ1-5	TGTGCCAGTAGTATAGCCCCGAAAGGGACAGGGATTCGCAATCAGCCCCAGCATTTT	CASSIAPKGTGIRNQPQHF
TRBV19	TRBD1	NA	TRBJ2-3	TGTGCCAGCCATCACCGGGACAGGGCAGGAACAGATACGCAGTATTTT	CASHHRDRAGTDTQYF
TRBV11-2	NA	few	TRBJ2-3	TGTGCCAGCAGCCCCGAGCGGGCCTTCACAGATACGCAGTATTTT	CASSPERAFTDTQYF
TRBV3-1/TRBV3-2	NA	NA	TRBJ1-1	TGTGCCAGCAGCCTGTCCGGAGAGGCTCTCTTT	CASSLSGEALF
TRBV4-1	NA	NA	TRBJ2-1	TGCGCCAGCAGCCAAGATGCAGGGGTCACCTACAATGAGCAGTTCTTC	CASSQDAGVTYNEQFF
TRBV15	TRBD1	NA	TRBJ1-2	TGTGCCACCAGCAGAGATTTGGGGACAGGGGAGGTTAACTATGGCTACACCTTC	CATSRDLGTGEVNYGYTF
TRBV5-4	NA	few	TRBJ1-2	TGTGCCAGCAGCTTGGACAGCGGGTATGGCTACACCTTC	CASSLDSGYGYTF
TRBV2	NA	once	TRBJ2-1	TGTGCCACCAGGCGGGACAGACGCTCCTACAATGAGCAGTTCTTC	CATRRDRRSYNEQFF
TRBV5-1	TRBD1	NA	TRBJ1-5	TGCGCCAGCAGGAGGGACAGCTTTGACCAGCCCCAGCATTTT	CASRRDSFDQPQHF
TRBV19	NA	NA	TRBJ1-5	TGTGCCAGTATGGACTCACATCAGCCCCAGCATTTT	CASMDSHQPQHF
TRBV6-5	NA	NA	TRBJ1-4	TGTGCCAGCAGGGGGACTGCCTACGTGAAACTGTTTTTT	CASRGTAYVKLFF
TRBV9	NA	NA	TRBJ2-1	TGTGCCAGCAGCGTAGATCCTAGATCTCCTAACAATGAGCAGTTCTTC	CASSVDPRSPNNEQFF
TRBV5-1	NA	NA	TRBJ2-7	TGCGCCAGCAGCTTCTTTGGTCGGGGGTACGAGCAGTACTTC	CASSFFGRGYEQYF
TRBV28	NA	NA	TRBJ1-1	TGTGCCAGCAGTTTAGACGTTCGGGGTGGCACTGAAGCTTTCTTT	CASSLDVRGGTEAFF
TRBV4-3	TRBD2	few	TRBJ2-2	TGCGCCAGCAGCCAAGAACTAGCGGAGAACACCGGGGAGCTGTTTTTT	CASSQELAENTGELFF
TRBV18	NA	NA	TRBJ1-2	TGTGCCAGCTCACCACCGGAAGGGGGAAACTATGGCTACACCTTC	CASSPPEGGNYGYTF
TRBV7-9	NA	NA	TRBJ2-1	TGTGCCAGCAGCTCCCTAGAGCAGTTCTTC	CASSSLEQFF
TRBV15	TRBD1	NA	TRBJ2-7	TGTGCCACCAGCACAGGACAGGGGAGCCGAACCTACGAGCAGTACTTC	CATSTGQGSRTYEQYF
TRBV28	TRBD1	NA	TRBJ2-7	TGTGCCAGCGCAGCCGGGACAGGGAAAAAGGGGTCCTACGAGCAGTACTTC	CASAAGTGKKGSYEQYF
TRBV7-9	NA	NA	TRBJ2-3	TGTGCCAGCAGCTTAAGGACATCTGGCACAGATACGCAGTATTTT	CASSLRTSGTDTQYF
TRBV2	NA	NA	TRBJ1-2	TGTGCCAGCAGTGTAGAAAACTATGGCTACACCTTC	CASSVENYGYTF
TRBV24-1	NA	NA	TRBJ2-3	TGTGCCACCAGTGATAGGACCCGGGGGGATACGCAGTATTTT	CATSDRTRGDTQYF
TRBV5-1	TRBD2	NA	TRBJ2-3	TGCGCCAGCAGCCCTCTAGCGGGGGGGTCGACCAGAGATACGCAGTATTTT	CASSPLAGGSTRDTQYF
TRBV4-2	TRBD1	NA	TRBJ1-6	TGTGCCAGCAGCCAAGACCTTTACCGGGACAGGGGGTATGGTTCACCCCTCCACTTT	CASSQDLYRDRGYGSPLHF
TRBV21-1	NA	NA	TRBJ2-2	TGTGCCAGCGGACGGCGGACTAGTCAGGACACCGGGGAGCTGTTTTTT	CASGRRTSQDTGELFF
TRBV6-6	TRBD1	NA	TRBJ2-1	TGTGCCAGCAGTTACTCTAGGACAGGGAGAAATGAGCAGTTCTTC	CASSYSRTGRNEQFF
TRBV6-5	NA	NA	TRBJ1-5	TGTGCCAGCAGTCGGGGTACAGCTTACCCCCAGCATTTT	CASSRGTAYPQHF
TRBV27	TRBD2	once	TRBJ2-7	TGTGCCAGCCGTAGCGGGAGAACGGTCTACGAGCAGTACTTC	CASRSGRTVYEQYF
TRBV28	NA	NA	TRBJ1-3	TGTGCCAGCAGGCATACAGGGAACTCTGGAAACACCATATATTTT	CASRHTGNSGNTIYF
TRBV29-1	TRBD2	NA	TRBJ2-1	TGCAGCGTTGAGTGGGCACTAGCGGGAGCGGAGCAGTTCTTC	CSVEWALAGAEQFF
TRBV3-1/TRBV3-2	NA	NA	TRBJ1-3	TGTGCCAGCAGTCACAGTTCAGGAAACACCATATATTTT	CASSHSSGNTIYF
TRBV30	TRBD2	NA	TRBJ2-7	TGTGCCTGGAGTGTAAGCGGGAACTCCTACGAGCAGTACTTC	CAWSVSGNSYEQYF
TRBV5-4	NA	NA	TRBJ2-3	TGTGCCAGCAGCCCCCTTGGAGGTGACACAGATACGCAGTATTTT	CASSPLGGDTDTQYF
TRBV28	NA	NA	TRBJ2-3	TGTGCCAGCAGTTTAAAAATTGGGCTTAAGAACACAGATACGCAGTATTTT	CASSLKIGLKNTDTQYF
TRBV19	NA	once	TRBJ1-4	TGTGCCAGTAGTATGACAGCTAATGAAAAACTGTTTTTT	CASSMTANEKLFF
TRBV25-1	NA	once	TRBJ1-6	TGTGCCAGCATCCCAGGGAAGGGAGGTAATTCACCCCTCCACTTT	CASIPGKGGNSPLHF
TRBV24-1	TRBD1	few	TRBJ2-1	TGTGCCACCAGTGATCCCCGGGACAGGAAAGCCTACAATGAGCAGTTCTTC	CATSDPRDRKAYNEQFF
TRBV27	TRBD2	NA	TRBJ2-7	TGTGCCAGCAGTTTGGGCCCCGGGACTAGCGGTCTCTCTGGGGCCTACGAGCAGTACTTC	CASSLGPGTSGLSGAYEQYF
TRBV7-2	TRBD2	NA	TRBJ2-7	TGTGCCAGCAGCTTAGCGACTAGCGGGAGTAGCTACGAGCAGTACTTC	CASSLATSGSSYEQYF
TRBV19	NA	NA	TRBJ1-1	TGTGCCAGTAGTTTAGGACCGCGCGGGGAAGCTTTCTTT	CASSLGPRGEAFF
TRBV6-2/TRBV6-3	TRBD1	NA	TRBJ1-5	TGTGCCAGCAGTTACTCGGGACAGGGGGGTCAGCCCCAGCATTTT	CASSYSGQGGQPQHF
TRBV6-6	NA	few	TRBJ1-1	TGTGCCAGCAGTTACTTCGGGGGTGGTGAAGCTTTCTTT	CASSYFGGGEAFF